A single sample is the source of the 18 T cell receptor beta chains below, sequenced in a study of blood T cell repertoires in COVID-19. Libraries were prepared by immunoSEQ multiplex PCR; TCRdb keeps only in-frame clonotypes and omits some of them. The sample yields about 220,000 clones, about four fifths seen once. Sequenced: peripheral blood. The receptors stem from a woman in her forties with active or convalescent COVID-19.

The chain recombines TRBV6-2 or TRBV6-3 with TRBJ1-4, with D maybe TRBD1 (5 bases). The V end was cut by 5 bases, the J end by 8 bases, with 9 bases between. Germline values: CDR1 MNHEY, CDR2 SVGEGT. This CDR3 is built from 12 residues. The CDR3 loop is CASSVSGEKLFF. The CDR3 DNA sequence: TGTGCCAGCAGTGTTTCAGGGGAAAAACTGTTTTTT.

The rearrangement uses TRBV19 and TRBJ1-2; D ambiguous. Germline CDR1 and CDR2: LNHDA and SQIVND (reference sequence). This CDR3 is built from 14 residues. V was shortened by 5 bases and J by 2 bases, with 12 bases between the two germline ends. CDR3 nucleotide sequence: TGTGCCAGTAGTGTTCAGGTCAAGAACTATGGCTACACCTTC. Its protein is CASSVQVKNYGYTF.

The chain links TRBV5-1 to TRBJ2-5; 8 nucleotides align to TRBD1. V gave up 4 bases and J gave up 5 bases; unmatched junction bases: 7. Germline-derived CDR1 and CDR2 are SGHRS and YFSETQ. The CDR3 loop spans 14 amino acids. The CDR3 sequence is CASSLDRAWETQYF. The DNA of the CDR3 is TGCGCCAGCAGCCTGGACAGGGCCTGGGAGACCCAGTACTTC.

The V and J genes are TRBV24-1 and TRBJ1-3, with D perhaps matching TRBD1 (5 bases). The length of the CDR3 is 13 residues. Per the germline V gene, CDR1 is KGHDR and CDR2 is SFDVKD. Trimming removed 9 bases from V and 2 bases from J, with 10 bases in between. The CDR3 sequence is CATSAGAGNTIYF. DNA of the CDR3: TGTGCCACCTCGGCGGGGGCTGGAAACACCATATATTTT.

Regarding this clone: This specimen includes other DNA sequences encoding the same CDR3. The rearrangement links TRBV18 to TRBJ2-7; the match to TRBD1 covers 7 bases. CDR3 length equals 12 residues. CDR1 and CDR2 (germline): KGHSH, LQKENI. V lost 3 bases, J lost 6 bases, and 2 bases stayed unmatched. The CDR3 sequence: CASSPDRAEQYF. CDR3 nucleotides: TGTGCCAGCTCACCTGACAGGGCCGAGCAGTACTTC.

The CDR3 loop is CASSYSRISYEQYF. For the CDR3, the DNA is TGTGCCAGCAGTTACTCGCGTATCTCCTACGAGCAGTACTTC. The chain joins TRBV6-5 to TRBJ2-7, with unresolved D. The V and J ends lost 0 bases and 0 bases respectively, with 6 bases between them. Germline V gene data show CDR1 as MNHEY and CDR2 as SVGAGI. This CDR3 comprises 14 residues.

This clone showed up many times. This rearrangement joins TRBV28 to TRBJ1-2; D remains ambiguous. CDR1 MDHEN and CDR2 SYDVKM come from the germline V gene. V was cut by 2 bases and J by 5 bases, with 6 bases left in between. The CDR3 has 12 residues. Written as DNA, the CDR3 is TGTGCCAGCAGTTTAGCCCTATATGGCTACACCTTC. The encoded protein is CASSLALYGYTF.

The CDR3 region is CASSLRPGEDGYTF. The CDR3 coding sequence is TGTGCCAGCTCACTACGACCCGGAGAAGATGGCTACACCTTC. The chain joins TRBV18 to TRBJ1-2; D gene uncertain. Trimming shortened V by 4 bases and J by 6 bases, and 15 bases separated the two germline ends. The CDR3 runs 14 residues. Germline V gene data show CDR1 as KGHSH and CDR2 as LQKENI.

The CDR3 protein is CASSLGGGPPSYGYTF. The DNA for the CDR3 is TGTGCCAGCAGCTTAGGCGGGGGCCCCCCGAGCTATGGCTACACCTTC. The rearrangement uses TRBV11-3 and TRBJ1-2, with D tentatively TRBD1 (6 bases). From germline, CDR1 is SGHNT and CDR2 YENEEA. CDR3 length equals 16 residues. The ends were cut back, 1 base at V and 4 bases at J, with 16 bases in the middle. Full variable domain (outside the CDR3, taken from reference TRBV11-3 and TRBJ1-2): EAGVVQSPRYKIIEKKQPVAFWCNPISGHNTLYWYLQNLGQGPELLIRYENEEAVDDSQLPKDRFSAERLKGVDSTLKIQPAELGDSAVYLCASSLGGGPPSYGYTFGSGTRLTVV.

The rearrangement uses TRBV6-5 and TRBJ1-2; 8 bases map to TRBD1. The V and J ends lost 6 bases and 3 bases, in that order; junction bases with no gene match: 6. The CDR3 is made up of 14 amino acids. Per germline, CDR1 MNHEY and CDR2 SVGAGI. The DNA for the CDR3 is TGTGCCAGCAGACGACCGGGACAGGACTATGGCTACACCTTC. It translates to CASRRPGQDYGYTF.

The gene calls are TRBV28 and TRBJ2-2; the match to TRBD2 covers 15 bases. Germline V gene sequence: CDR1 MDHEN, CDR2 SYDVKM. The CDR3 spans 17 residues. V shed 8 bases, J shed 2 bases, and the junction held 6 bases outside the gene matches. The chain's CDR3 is CASVRTSGRVNTGELFF. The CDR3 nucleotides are TGTGCCAGCGTCCGGACTAGCGGGAGGGTAAACACCGGGGAGCTGTTTTTT.

The CDR3 DNA follows: TGCGCCAGCAGCTTGGTGCCGAGCGCGGGGGAGACCCAGTACTTC. Its protein is CASSLVPSAGETQYF. V gene TRBV5-1 combines with J gene TRBJ2-5; D perhaps matches TRBD2 (6 bases). Germline-derived CDR1 and CDR2 are SGHRS and YFSETQ. Between the trimmed V and J ends, which lost 0 bases and 5 bases, there was a span of 14 bases. CDR3 length: 15 amino acids.

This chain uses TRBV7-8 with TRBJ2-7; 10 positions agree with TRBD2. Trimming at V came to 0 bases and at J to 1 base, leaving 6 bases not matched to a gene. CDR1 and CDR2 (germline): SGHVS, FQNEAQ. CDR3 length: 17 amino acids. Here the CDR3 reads CASSLAGGAGGSYEQYF. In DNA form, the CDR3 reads TGTGCCAGCAGCTTAGCGGGCGGAGCGGGGGGGTCCTACGAGCAGTACTTC.

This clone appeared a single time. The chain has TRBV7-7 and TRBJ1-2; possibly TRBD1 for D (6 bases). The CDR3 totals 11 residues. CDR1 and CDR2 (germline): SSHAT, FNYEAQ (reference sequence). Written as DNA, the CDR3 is TGTGCTGTGGGGGGGCCCTATGGCTACACCTTC. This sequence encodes CAVGGPYGYTF.

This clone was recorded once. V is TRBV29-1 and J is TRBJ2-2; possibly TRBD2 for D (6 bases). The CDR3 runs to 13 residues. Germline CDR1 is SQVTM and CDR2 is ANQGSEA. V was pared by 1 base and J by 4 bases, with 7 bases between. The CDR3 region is CSVEGAGTGELFF. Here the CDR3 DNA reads TGCAGCGTTGAAGGAGCGGGCACCGGGGAGCTGTTTTTT.

CDR3 DNA sequence: TGTGCCAGCAGCTTAGCCCGTCTAGCGGGCTCCCTTCATGAGCAGTTCTTC. Translating gives CASSLARLAGSLHEQFF. The J gene is TRBJ2-1, the V gene TRBV11-3; the match to TRBD2 covers 8 bases. With 1 base clipped from V and 8 bases from J, the junction kept 13 bases outside the gene matches. The CDR3 has 17 residues. Germline V gene data show CDR1 as SGHNT and CDR2 as YENEEA.

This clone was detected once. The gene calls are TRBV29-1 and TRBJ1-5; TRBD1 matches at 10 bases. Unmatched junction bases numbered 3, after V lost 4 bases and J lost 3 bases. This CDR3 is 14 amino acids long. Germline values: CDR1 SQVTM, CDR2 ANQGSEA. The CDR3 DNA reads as TGCAGCGTTGGGACAGGGGGGAACAATCAGCCCCAGCATTTT. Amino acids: CSVGTGGNNQPQHF. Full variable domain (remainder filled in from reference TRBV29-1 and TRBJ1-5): SAVISQKPSRDICQRGTSLTIQCQVDSQVTMMFWYRQQPGQSLTLIATANQGSEATYESGFVIDKFPISRPNLTFSTLTVSNMSPEDSSIYLCSVGTGGNNQPQHFGDGTRLSIL.

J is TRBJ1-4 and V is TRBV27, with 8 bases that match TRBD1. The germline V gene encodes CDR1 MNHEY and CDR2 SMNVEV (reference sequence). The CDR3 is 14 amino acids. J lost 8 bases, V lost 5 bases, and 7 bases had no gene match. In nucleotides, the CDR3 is TGTGCCAGCAGTCGGATAGGGGACAGGGAAAAACTGTTTTTT. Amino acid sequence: CASSRIGDREKLFF.